Reported below is one T cell receptor beta chain. Antigen: not known. Gene names and germline match the mouse. The read is 1 residue too short to cover the CDR3 end, so that end is filled in from the germline J gene. These data belong to a study of tissue T cells after allogeneic stem cell transplantation. TCRbeta CDR3 was sequenced at survey depth with template counts. Data came from immunoSEQ multiplex PCR; TCRdb stores just in-frame clones and leaves some out. The profile shows about 1,300 clones, more than 55% of them singletons. The time point denotes: mouse harvest day 7 after allogeneic transplant. The graft held 10^6 splenic CD5+ T cells and 10^7 T-cell-depleted bone marrow cells. This CDR3 comprises 16 residues. Per germline, CDR1 KGHTA and CDR2 FQNQQP. Broader study findings: Blood and spleen captured only part of the tissue TCR repertoire. Across patients, clones rarely overlapped, yet motif clusters were shared tissue-specifically. Alloreactivity or antigen specificity of tissue TCRs was not determined; some clones might be host cells.

The sample was liver tissue. This chain links TRBV23 with TRBJ2-5; the table's D call, TRBD1, has no DNA check behind it. The TCR sequence derives from a female BALB/c mouse given C57BL/6 T cells with graft-versus-host disease after an allogeneic hematopoietic cell transplant. The sequenced CDR3 bases are TGCTCCAGCAGTCAGACCGGGACAATTAACCAAGACACCCAGTAC. Amino acids: CSSSQTGTINQDTQY. The full CDR3 protein is CSSSQTGTINQDTQYF.